Listed below are T cell receptor beta chains from one sample, sequenced in a study of shared clonotypes between healthy human individuals. The repertoire was sequenced with immunoSEQ multiplex PCR; TCRdb's copy has only in-frame clones and lacks some. Of about 1 million clones in the sample, 65% to 80% were seen once. Sample: memory CD4+ T cells sorted from blood. These receptors all stem from a young man in good health. Both conserved end residues are part of each CDR3.

j_gene,v_gene,len,CDR3aa
TRBJ1-6,TRBV30,14,CAWSVDSQNSPLHF
TRBJ1-1,TRBV7-2,14,CASSLALDPREAFF
TRBJ1-5,TRBV6-1,14,CASSESGSNQPQHF
TRBJ2-7,TRBV5-4,15,CASSFRSGSLSEQYF
TRBJ2-1,TRBV5-1,14,CASSSRTGINEQFF
TRBJ1-6,TRBV19,14,CASSLGQSGSPLHF
TRBJ2-1,TRBV2,12,CASMTSKSEQFF
TRBJ2-7,TRBV2,14,CASSSGSQSYEQYF
TRBJ2-3,TRBV5-1,13,CASSLIPTDTQYF
TRBJ2-5,TRBV7-2,18,CASTWQGTKRPGHQTQYF
TRBJ2-5,TRBV7-2,17,CASSLGGAGGRGETQYF
TRBJ2-7,TRBV21-1,13,CASSPRVSHEQYF
TRBJ1-6,TRBV21-1,18,CASSKGRQQSPYNSPLHF
TRBJ2-3,TRBV10-3,14,CAISGTGGIYTQYF